The T cell receptor (beta chain) described here comes from a study of T cell responses to AZD1222 COVID-19 vaccine (TCRdb year 2021). Context from the whole study: A total of just over 230 trial participants underwent TCR sequencing, of whom 200 to 220 had received two doses of AZD1222 and 26 had received two doses of the MenACWY control vaccine. Enrollment into the trials was organized by age into subgroups of 18-55, 56-69 and 70-plus years, and those subgroups contained approximately 160, 26 and 62 TCR-sequenced participants, respectively.

General conclusions and limits of the study: Nearly half of unique spike-specific TCRs reportedly recognized epitopes outside regions mutated in the B.1.351 and B.1.1.7 variants. Because no day 14 peak-response samples were available, repertoires were characterized only after the peak T cell response. In the small 56-69-year group, the increase in depth fell short of significance, most likely because of low power. Conclusions about previously exposed vaccinees are limited because only five or six AZD1222 recipients were SARS-CoV-2 seropositive at baseline. Participants were mostly white British, with more females than males. The authors suggested clonal diversity may have been underestimated. After two AZD1222 doses, both the breadth and the depth of spike-specific TCRs were significantly higher than at day 0 and than in MenACWY recipients. Vaccine-associated CD4 TCRs spanned the whole spike protein, with dominant responses in regions 160-218 and 743-854.

About this clone: Its antigen is unknown. One base away there is no much larger clone; base qualities are not given.

The CDR3 regions of human TCRbeta chains were analyzed by immunosequencing. As for the authors' bioinformatics: TCRs in the repertoires were matched against a reference library of SARS-CoV-2-specific TCRs that had been generated with the MIRA antigen-specificity platform. Breadth was defined as the fraction of unique TCRs that were SARS-CoV-2-associated, and depth was defined as the fraction of total T cells that were SARS-CoV-2-associated. Each spike-specific TCR was assigned to its reactive spike region and to a CD4 or CD8 class using the MIRA data. Log10-transformed breadth and depth values were compared by one-way ANOVA with Sidak's multiple comparisons tests. TCRdb limited this immuneACCESS table to in-frame rearrangements with V and J called. A share of clones is missing; checked studies link under half to unresolved V genes, and the rest is unexplained. Clone size and the V and J calls come from that table; the DNA yielded D and trimming. Present in this sample are approximately 130,000 clones, roughly 87% of which were seen just once. The leading ten clones occupy roughly 8.9% of the sample.

For CDR1 and CDR2, the germline V gene (reference sequence) lists LNHDA and SQIVND. The CDR3 starts with the cysteine, ends with the phenylalanine, and has 15 residues. Only the CDR3 DNA stays, 45 bases, in frame from base 1. V has 6 bases trimmed and J has 5 bases trimmed; junction bases matching no gene number 5. The meaning of the sample's time point label: about 28 days (+/-7) after the second vaccine dose. AZD1222 recipients whose second dose came at about 4 weeks and those whose second dose came at about 12 weeks were combined into one group, since spike-specific TCR depth and breadth did not differ between the two schedules. Samples from vaccinated people were obtained from the UK trials COV001 and COV002, which included a single-blind randomized controlled phase 2/3 trial of AZD1222 (ChAdOx1 nCoV-19) in healthy adults. For TCRbeta chain sequencing, PBMC samples from trial participants were taken at day 0 and at day 28 after the second dose.

The input for sequencing was peripheral blood, taken 28 days after the second AZD1222 dose. The sequence is built from TRBV19 and TRBJ1-5, with 12 junctional bases fitting TRBD1. The sequence came from an adult who received the AZD1222 COVID-19 vaccine. The bases are TGTGCCAGTAGGGGACAGGGGGCAGGATATCAGCCCCAGCATTTT. It translates to CASRGQGAGYQPQHF.